The entry below describes one TCR beta chain. Its target is not known. Barcoded TCR alpha and TCR beta cDNA libraries with UMIs came from 5'RACE using constant-segment primers. MiXCR, run by TCRdb on the 5' RACE reads, gives a single entry per CDR3 protein. The sample consists of just under 350,000 distinct CDR3 sequences, 13% of them appearing once. The record originates from a study of T-cell memory formation after mild COVID-19. Study context: TCR clusters were mostly confined to one donor each.

Regarding the study as a whole: Most CD4+ clones that shrank were in CM and EM, while CD8+ ones turned up in EMRA.

The germline gives CDR1 MNHEY, CDR2 SVGEGT. V trimming: 5 bases; J trimming: 2 bases; junction bases outside the gene matches: 7. The CDR3 runs 16 residues. V and J are TRBV6-2 or TRBV6-3 and TRBJ2-3; the match to TRBD2 covers 10 bases. The TCR originated in a man younger than 35 who had mild COVID-19 (a few samples of this study predate the infection). Cell type and time point are not known. Input material: PBMCs or a T cell subset sorted from them (not recorded which). Written as DNA, the CDR3 is TGTGCCAGCAGTACCGCCGGGACTAGCGTCACAGATACGCAGTATTTT. Residues: CASSTAGTSVTDTQYF.